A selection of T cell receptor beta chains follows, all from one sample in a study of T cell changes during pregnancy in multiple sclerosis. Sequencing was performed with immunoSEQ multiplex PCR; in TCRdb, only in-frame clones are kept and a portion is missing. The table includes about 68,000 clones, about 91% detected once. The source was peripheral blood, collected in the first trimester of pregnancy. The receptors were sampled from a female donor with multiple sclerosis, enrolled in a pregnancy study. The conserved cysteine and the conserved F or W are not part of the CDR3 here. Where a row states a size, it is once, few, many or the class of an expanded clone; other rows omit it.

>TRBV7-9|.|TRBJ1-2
ASSPGTGPYGYT
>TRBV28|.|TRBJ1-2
ASSSRGLWAGANYGYT
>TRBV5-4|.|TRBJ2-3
ASSLARLAGAGTDTQY
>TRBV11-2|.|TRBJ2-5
ASRSQGARVTQY
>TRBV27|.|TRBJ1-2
ASSLTSGDGYT
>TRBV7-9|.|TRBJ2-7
ASSFGTGKVHEQY
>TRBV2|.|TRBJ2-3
ASSEVGGLGTDTQY
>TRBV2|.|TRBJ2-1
ASTIDYSYNEQF
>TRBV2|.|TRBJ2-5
ASSERQGTTQY
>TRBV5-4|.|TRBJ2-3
ASSSAADTQY
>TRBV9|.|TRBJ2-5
ATSRGQGAHETQY
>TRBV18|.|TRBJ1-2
ASSPRGSDGYT
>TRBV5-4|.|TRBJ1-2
ASSLPGRANYGYT
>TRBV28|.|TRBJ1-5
ASRGKRIRNQPQH
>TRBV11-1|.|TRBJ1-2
ASSPAVNYGYT
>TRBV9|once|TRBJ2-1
ASSARLFGLAGTYNEQF
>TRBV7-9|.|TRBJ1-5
ASSLGAGRQPQH
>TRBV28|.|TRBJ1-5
ASRLPTGVGQPQH
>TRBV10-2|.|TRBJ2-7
ASRSTGEDEQY
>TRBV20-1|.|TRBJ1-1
SPRQGVQAF
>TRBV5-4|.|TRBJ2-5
ASSIIGAVQQTQY
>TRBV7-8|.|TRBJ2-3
ASTPPRDYDTDTQY
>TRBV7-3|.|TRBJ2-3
ASSFSGRPGDTQY
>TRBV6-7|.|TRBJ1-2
ASSPAPEGQGFYGYT
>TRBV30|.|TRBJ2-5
AWGGPLSGSGETQY
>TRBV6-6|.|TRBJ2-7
ASSYGGQVSGQY
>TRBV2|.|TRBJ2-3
ASRYGGLARDTQY
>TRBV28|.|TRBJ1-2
ASTPWTGDNYGYT